The 20 T cell receptor beta chains reported below all come from one sample, sequenced in a study of CD8 T cells in Susac syndrome. Random hexamers were used to reverse transcribe about 0.45 to 1 ug of RNA. TCRdb re-analysed the immunoSEQ multiplex PCR reads in MiXCR, keeping a single row per CDR3 protein. The profile covers roughly 190,000 distinct CDR3 sequences, with roughly 90% appearing a single time and about 0.09% taken by the ten largest. The specimen sequenced was CD4+ T cells from PBMCs. The receptors were gathered from a human donor with Susac syndrome.

The V and J genes are TRBV20-1 and TRBJ2-2; D is ambiguous. The CDR3 sequence is 13 residues long. Trimming pared 2 bases from V and 6 bases from J, leaving 10 bases between. From germline, CDR1 is DFQATT and CDR2 SNEGSKA (reference sequence). The CDR3 is CSARRTPSGELFF. The DNA for the CDR3 is TGCAGTGCTAGAAGGACCCCCTCCGGGGAGCTGTTTTTT.

The chain carries TRBV7-8 and TRBJ2-6; D remains unclear. The CDR3 sequence is 15 residues long. Germline loops: CDR1 SGHVS, CDR2 FQNEAQ. V was cut by 3 bases and J by 1 base, with 7 bases left in between. The CDR3 DNA is TGTGCCAGCAGCTTGGGGATGTCTGGGGCCAACGTCCTGACTTTC. Residues: CASSLGMSGANVLTF.

CDR3 in amino acids: CASRHVLQAGGYTF. DNA of the CDR3: TGTGCCAGCAGACACGTACTCCAGGCAGGTGGCTACACCTTC. V gene TRBV6-5 combines with J gene TRBJ1-2; D is uncertain. CDR1 is MNHEY, CDR2 SVGAGI, per germline. Trimming shortened V by 6 bases and J by 7 bases, and 18 bases separated the two germline ends. This CDR3 is 14 amino acids long.

V usage is TRBV27 and J usage is TRBJ2-6; D unresolved. With 1 base removed from V and 2 bases from J, the gap between germline ends came to 3 bases. Germline loops: CDR1 MNHEY, CDR2 SMNVEV (reference sequence). The CDR3 loop spans 14 amino acids. The CDR3, as DNA: TGTGCCAGCAGTTTATTCCCTGGGGCCAACGTCCTGACTTTC. Translated, it gives CASSLFPGANVLTF. Looking up the rest from reference TRBV27 and TRBJ2-6 gives the full variable domain: EAQVTQNPRYLITVTGKKLTVTCSQNMNHEYMSWYRQDPGLGLRQIYYSMNVEVTDKGDVPEGYKVSRKEKRNFPLILESPSPNQTSLYFCASSLFPGANVLTFGAGSRLTVL.

This clonotype has just one count. This chain joins TRBV2 and TRBJ1-1; 7 bases match TRBD1. After removal of 6 bases from V and 4 bases from J, the junction contained 5 bases not matched to a gene. The CDR3 length is 13 residues. CDR1 and CDR2 from the germline V gene are SNHLY and FYNNEI. The CDR3 is CASRYHRGTEAFF. The CDR3 coding sequence is TGTGCCAGCAGGTACCACAGGGGCACTGAAGCTTTCTTT.

This sequence joins TRBV19 and TRBJ1-1; D is unclear. Trimming left V 2 bases short and J 3 bases short, with 10 bases between. Germline V gene lookup returns CDR1 LNHDA and CDR2 SQIVND (reference sequence). The CDR3 extends over 14 amino acids. CDR3 coding DNA: TGTGCCAGTAGTATATATATAAGGGACACTGAAGCTTTCTTT. It specifies CASSIYIRDTEAFF.

This clonotype showed up just a few times. This chain links TRBV14 with TRBJ1-2, with no clear D. The CDR3 is 13 amino acids. Per germline, CDR1 SGHDN and CDR2 FVKESK. V shed 0 bases and J shed 6 bases, with 8 bases lying between them. The CDR3 sequence: CASSQEGGHGYTF. CDR3 sequence (DNA): TGTGCCAGCAGCCAAGAAGGAGGTCATGGCTACACCTTC.

DNA for the CDR3: TGTGCCAGCAGCCTCGGTGGGACCGTCTATGGCTACACCTTC. Its protein is CASSLGGTVYGYTF. The chain joins TRBV9 to TRBJ1-2, with D possibly matching TRBD1 (5 bases). Germline V gene data show CDR1 as SGDLS and CDR2 as YYNGEE. Trimming left V 4 bases short and J 4 bases short, with 14 bases between. The CDR3 loop spans 14 amino acids.

V usage is TRBV2 and J usage is TRBJ1-2; D is ambiguous. The germline CDR1 and CDR2 sequences are SNHLY and FYNNEI. This CDR3 is built from 13 residues. V gave up 4 bases and J gave up 8 bases, with 14 bases separating them. The CDR3 bases are TGTGCCAGCAGTGTATCGGGGTTAACGGGCTACACCTTC. It specifies CASSVSGLTGYTF.

V and J are TRBV6-5 and TRBJ2-2; 11 bases line up with TRBD2. CDR1 and CDR2 from the germline V gene are MNHEY and SVGAGI. The ends lost 2 bases at V and 9 bases at J; junction bases unmatched: 11. The CDR3 is made up of 17 amino acids. The CDR3 reads CASSYASSGRGGRELFF. DNA for the CDR3: TGTGCCAGCAGTTACGCTAGTAGCGGGAGGGGAGGGCGGGAGCTGTTTTTT.

The V call is TRBV29-1, the J call TRBJ2-5; D gene unclear. V was clipped by 1 base and J by 0 bases, with 9 bases between them. CDR1 and CDR2 from the germline V gene are SQVTM and ANQGSEA. The CDR3 has 14 residues. The CDR3 loop reads CSVEGKQDQETQYF. As DNA, the CDR3 is TGCAGCGTTGAAGGGAAGCAGGACCAAGAGACCCAGTACTTC.

With respect to this clonotype: The germline gene is not matched at one end of the junction; a read error may be the cause. The chain is built from TRBV18 and TRBJ2-7; D is ambiguous. Germline V gene sequence: CDR1 KGHSH, CDR2 LQKENI. CDR3 length: 14 amino acids. Here the CDR3 DNA reads TGTGCCAGCTCCCCACGGGCCGACTCCTACGAGCAGTACTTC. It specifies CASSPRADSYEQYF. Complete variable domain (other parts from reference TRBV18 and TRBJ2-7): NAGVMQNPRHLVRRRGQEARLRCSPMKGHSHVYWYRQLPEEGLKFMVYLQKENIIDESGMPKERFSAEFPKEGPSILRIQQVVRGDSAAYFCASSPRADSYEQYFGPGTRLTVT.

The V gene is TRBV25-1, the J gene TRBJ2-2; 10 nucleotides align to TRBD2. The CDR3 loop spans 16 amino acids. The germline CDR1 and CDR2 sequences are MGHDK and SYGVNS. V trimming: 2 bases; J trimming: 3 bases; junction bases outside the gene matches: 3. The CDR3: CASSEASGGDTGELFF. CDR3 DNA: TGTGCCAGCAGTGAAGCTAGCGGGGGTGACACCGGGGAGCTGTTTTTT.

This clonotype appeared once. The chain has TRBV7-2 and TRBJ2-5; no firm D call. The germline V gene has CDR1 SGHTA and CDR2 FQGNSA. V lost 1 base and J 2 bases, leaving 8 bases between the germline ends. This CDR3 has 14 residues. Here the CDR3 reads CASSLGAEQETQYF. CDR3 coding DNA: TGTGCCAGCAGCTTAGGGGCAGAGCAAGAGACCCAGTACTTC.

This chain uses TRBV4-1 with TRBJ1-5; 8 bases fit TRBD1. CDR1 is MGHRA and CDR2 is YSYEKL in the germline V gene. The CDR3 contains 19 residues. Trimming took 0 bases from V and 1 from J; bases not matched to a gene: 11. The CDR3 is CASSQERQGASLSNQPQHF. The CDR3 DNA reads TGCGCCAGCAGCCAAGAACGGCAGGGGGCCTCTTTGAGCAATCAGCCCCAGCATTTT.

The chain employs TRBV19 and TRBJ1-2, with TRBD1 matching 9 bases. The V gene's germline CDR1 is LNHDA and CDR2 SQIVND (reference sequence). The CDR3 runs to 15 residues. J was trimmed by 0 bases and V by 4 bases; bases with no gene match: 3. This chain's CDR3 is CASSKGQGANYGYTF. CDR3 coding DNA: TGTGCCAGTAGTAAGGGACAGGGAGCTAACTATGGCTACACCTTC.

The chain employs TRBV30 and TRBJ1-2; the D is unclear. V lost 2 bases to trimming and J lost 4 bases, with 11 bases between them. Germline CDR1 is GTSNPN and CDR2 is SVGIG (reference sequence). The length of the CDR3 is 13 residues. CDR3 bases: TGTGCCTGGAGTTTCAGGTCTGCCTATGGCTACACCTTC. Protein: CAWSFRSAYGYTF.

Note on this clonotype: The junction differs from germline at one of its ends, possibly a read error. The chain has TRBV28 and TRBJ2-7; 9 bases line up with TRBD1. Germline V lookup: CDR1 MDHEN, CDR2 SYDVKM. The length of the CDR3 is 16 residues. This CDR3 is CVSSPPFTGGAGEQYF. The CDR3 DNA reads TGTGTCAGCAGTCCTCCCTTCACAGGGGGCGCGGGGGAGCAGTACTTC.

This chain connects TRBV4-2 to TRBJ2-2, with TRBD1 identical over 10 bases. Germline loops: CDR1 LGHNA, CDR2 YNFKEQ. The CDR3 is 17 amino acids. V lost 1 base, J lost 2 bases, and 4 bases stayed unmatched. The CDR3 region is CASSQVGQGTNTGELFF. For the CDR3, the DNA is TGTGCCAGCAGCCAAGTGGGACAGGGGACAAACACCGGGGAGCTGTTTTTT.

The rearrangement links TRBV20-1 to TRBJ1-1; D not certain. Trimming took off 2 bases at V and 1 base at J, with 17 bases between the two ends. The length of the CDR3 is 16 residues. Per germline, CDR1 DFQATT and CDR2 SNEGSKA (reference sequence). The CDR3 reads CSARLIGSWENTEAFF. The CDR3 region has the DNA TGCAGTGCTAGATTAATTGGGTCCTGGGAGAACACTGAAGCTTTCTTT.